A selection of T cell receptor beta chains follows, all from one sample in a study of human T cells and chemical hapten exposure. Each CDR3 protein gets one entry after TCRdb re-called the RACE reads with MiXCR. The sample has tens of thousands of distinct CDR3 sequences; about 6.8% are singletons. This specimen consisted of whole blood, obtained in connection with sensitization to the hapten diphenylcyclopropenone (DPC). These TCRs come from a woman younger than 45 with alopecia areata. Some clones in this sample may be carry-over from other donors' samples. Each CDR3 is given with its conserved first and last residue. The order of the fields is V gene, D gene, clone size, J gene, CDR3 protein, CDR3 DNA. A D gene is named only where the DNA matches it firmly. Not all rows give a size; the values are once, few, many and, for expanded clones, a class.

v_gene: TRBV2
d_gene: NA
abundance: NA
j_gene: TRBJ1-5
CDR3aa: CASSRQTINQPQHF
CDR3nt: TGTGCCAGCAGTCGACAGACGATCAATCAGCCCCAGCATTTT

v_gene: TRBV6-5
d_gene: TRBD1
abundance: many
j_gene: TRBJ2-1
CDR3aa: CASTPPGQVGRGEQFF
CDR3nt: TGTGCCAGCACCCCACCGGGACAGGTGGGGCGAGGTGAGCAGTTCTTC

v_gene: TRBV28
d_gene: NA
abundance: NA
j_gene: TRBJ2-5
CDR3aa: CAGGAGGPQETQYF
CDR3nt: TGTGCCGGAGGCGCCGGGGGGCCTCAAGAGACCCAGTACTTC

v_gene: TRBV6-2/TRBV6-3
d_gene: NA
abundance: many
j_gene: TRBJ2-2
CDR3aa: CASSLGTGELFF
CDR3nt: TGTGCCAGCAGCCTCGGAACCGGGGAGCTGTTTTTT

v_gene: TRBV12-3/TRBV12-4
d_gene: TRBD1
abundance: NA
j_gene: TRBJ2-5
CDR3aa: CASSDRDRAETQYF
CDR3nt: TGTGCCAGCAGTGACCGGGACAGGGCCGAGACCCAGTACTTC

v_gene: TRBV18
d_gene: NA
abundance: few
j_gene: TRBJ2-7
CDR3aa: CASSPGVSYEQYF
CDR3nt: TGTGCCAGCTCACCAGGGGTATCCTACGAGCAGTACTTC

v_gene: TRBV7-9
d_gene: TRBD2
abundance: many
j_gene: TRBJ2-1
CDR3aa: CASSFGGVYNEQFF
CDR3nt: TGTGCCAGCAGCTTCGGGGGGGTTTACAATGAGCAGTTCTTC

v_gene: TRBV5-5
d_gene: NA
abundance: NA
j_gene: TRBJ1-2
CDR3aa: CASSLGLGPGYGYTF
CDR3nt: TGTGCCAGCAGCTTGGGACTAGGGCCCGGCTATGGCTACACCTTC

v_gene: TRBV20-1
d_gene: NA
abundance: many
j_gene: TRBJ2-3
CDR3aa: CSAIGDVGTDTQYF
CDR3nt: TGCAGTGCTATCGGGGACGTGGGCACAGATACGCAGTATTTT

v_gene: TRBV7-6
d_gene: TRBD2
abundance: many
j_gene: TRBJ2-5
CDR3aa: CASGGTSGDQETQYF
CDR3nt: TGTGCCAGCGGAGGGACTAGCGGGGATCAAGAGACCCAGTACTTC

v_gene: TRBV29-1
d_gene: TRBD1
abundance: many
j_gene: TRBJ1-1
CDR3aa: CSVNRGPTEAFF
CDR3nt: TGCAGCGTAAACAGGGGGCCCACTGAAGCTTTCTTT

v_gene: TRBV3-1
d_gene: NA
abundance: NA
j_gene: TRBJ2-6
CDR3aa: CASSPKPTGTQFSGANVLTF
CDR3nt: TGTGCCAGCAGTCCTAAACCTACCGGGACGCAATTCTCTGGGGCCAACGTCCTGACTTTC

v_gene: TRBV5-5
d_gene: NA
abundance: few
j_gene: TRBJ2-4
CDR3aa: CASSFNVAKNIQYF
CDR3nt: TGTGCCAGCAGCTTTAATGTAGCCAAAAACATTCAGTACTTC

v_gene: TRBV6-6
d_gene: NA
abundance: NA
j_gene: TRBJ1-5
CDR3aa: CASSSGGGNQPQHF
CDR3nt: TGTGCTAGCAGTTCGGGGGGAGGGAATCAGCCCCAGCATTTT

v_gene: TRBV2
d_gene: TRBD1
abundance: many
j_gene: TRBJ2-3
CDR3aa: CASSRQGKTDTQYF
CDR3nt: TGTGCCAGCAGCAGACAGGGTAAAACAGATACGCAGTATTTT

v_gene: TRBV20-1
d_gene: TRBD2
abundance: NA
j_gene: TRBJ2-1
CDR3aa: CSATIAGTSGGYNEQFF
CDR3nt: TGCAGTGCGACCATCGCTGGGACTAGCGGGGGCTACAATGAGCAGTTCTTC

v_gene: TRBV6-5
d_gene: TRBD2
abundance: many
j_gene: TRBJ2-7
CDR3aa: CASSYRPGLAGGRSYEQYF
CDR3nt: TGTGCCAGCAGTTATCGTCCGGGACTAGCGGGGGGACGCTCCTACGAGCAGTACTTC

v_gene: TRBV4-2
d_gene: TRBD1
abundance: once
j_gene: TRBJ1-1
CDR3aa: CASSQIVAGGLGNGMTEAFF
CDR3nt: TGTGCCAGCAGCCAAATCGTAGCAGGGGGCTTAGGGAATGGTATGACTGAAGCTTTCTTT

v_gene: TRBV18
d_gene: NA
abundance: many
j_gene: TRBJ1-4
CDR3aa: CASSLSEWSGEKLFF
CDR3nt: TGTGCCAGCTCACTCTCTGAGTGGTCGGGCGAAAAACTGTTTTTT

v_gene: TRBV4-2
d_gene: TRBD1
abundance: many
j_gene: TRBJ1-6
CDR3aa: CASSQETGLLNSPLHF
CDR3nt: TGTGCCAGCAGCCAAGAGACAGGGTTACTCAATTCACCCCTCCACTTT

v_gene: TRBV12-3/TRBV12-4
d_gene: TRBD1
abundance: few
j_gene: TRBJ2-7
CDR3aa: CASTDNRGSYEQYF
CDR3nt: TGTGCCAGCACCGATAACAGGGGGTCCTACGAGCAGTACTTC

v_gene: TRBV18
d_gene: NA
abundance: few
j_gene: TRBJ1-2
CDR3aa: CASSRQPPQTGTYYGYTF
CDR3nt: TGTGCCAGCTCACGACAGCCCCCCCAAACAGGGACGTATTATGGCTACACCTTC

v_gene: TRBV20-1
d_gene: TRBD1
abundance: few
j_gene: TRBJ1-2
CDR3aa: CSAGGQTPYGYTF
CDR3nt: TGCAGTGCTGGGGGACAGACGCCCTATGGCTACACCTTC

v_gene: TRBV6-5
d_gene: NA
abundance: NA
j_gene: TRBJ1-2
CDR3aa: CASSFQGSYGYTF
CDR3nt: TGTGCCAGCAGTTTCCAGGGATCCTATGGCTACACCTTC

v_gene: TRBV5-1
d_gene: NA
abundance: many
j_gene: TRBJ2-3
CDR3aa: CASSLTVTTDTQYF
CDR3nt: TGCGCCAGCAGCTTGACAGTTACCACAGATACGCAGTATTTT

v_gene: TRBV2
d_gene: NA
abundance: many
j_gene: TRBJ2-7
CDR3aa: CASADLVQYF
CDR3nt: TGTGCCAGCGCCGACCTCGTGCAGTACTTC

v_gene: TRBV20-1
d_gene: NA
abundance: NA
j_gene: TRBJ1-4
CDR3aa: CSARDRLAMTNEKLFF
CDR3nt: TGCAGTGCTAGGGACAGACTGGCGATGACTAATGAAAAACTGTTTTTT

v_gene: TRBV29-1
d_gene: TRBD1
abundance: NA
j_gene: TRBJ2-5
CDR3aa: CSVRDRLRQETQYF
CDR3nt: TGCAGCGTCCGGGACAGGCTCCGACAAGAGACCCAGTACTTC

v_gene: TRBV5-4
d_gene: TRBD1
abundance: NA
j_gene: TRBJ2-6
CDR3aa: CASSSRGLSSGANVLTF
CDR3nt: TGTGCCAGCAGCTCGAGGGGGCTCAGCTCTGGGGCCAACGTCCTGACTTTC

v_gene: TRBV24-1
d_gene: TRBD1
abundance: few
j_gene: TRBJ2-1
CDR3aa: CATSATGGEYNEQFF
CDR3nt: TGTGCCACCAGTGCGACAGGGGGAGAATACAATGAGCAGTTCTTC

v_gene: TRBV6-5
d_gene: NA
abundance: many
j_gene: TRBJ2-7
CDR3aa: CASSPLGGGWYEQYF
CDR3nt: TGTGCCAGCAGTCCCTTGGGGGGGGGCTGGTACGAGCAGTACTTC

v_gene: TRBV3-1
d_gene: NA
abundance: many
j_gene: TRBJ1-1
CDR3aa: CASSTYMNTEAFF
CDR3nt: TGTGCCAGCAGCACGTATATGAACACTGAAGCTTTCTTT

v_gene: TRBV20-1
d_gene: TRBD1
abundance: NA
j_gene: TRBJ1-5
CDR3aa: CSASGQGSGSNQPQHF
CDR3nt: TGCAGTGCGTCCGGACAGGGGAGTGGTAGCAATCAGCCCCAGCATTTT

v_gene: TRBV12-3/TRBV12-4
d_gene: TRBD1
abundance: many
j_gene: TRBJ2-7
CDR3aa: CASSPRQGANEQYF
CDR3nt: TGTGCCAGCAGTCCCAGACAGGGGGCTAACGAGCAGTACTTC